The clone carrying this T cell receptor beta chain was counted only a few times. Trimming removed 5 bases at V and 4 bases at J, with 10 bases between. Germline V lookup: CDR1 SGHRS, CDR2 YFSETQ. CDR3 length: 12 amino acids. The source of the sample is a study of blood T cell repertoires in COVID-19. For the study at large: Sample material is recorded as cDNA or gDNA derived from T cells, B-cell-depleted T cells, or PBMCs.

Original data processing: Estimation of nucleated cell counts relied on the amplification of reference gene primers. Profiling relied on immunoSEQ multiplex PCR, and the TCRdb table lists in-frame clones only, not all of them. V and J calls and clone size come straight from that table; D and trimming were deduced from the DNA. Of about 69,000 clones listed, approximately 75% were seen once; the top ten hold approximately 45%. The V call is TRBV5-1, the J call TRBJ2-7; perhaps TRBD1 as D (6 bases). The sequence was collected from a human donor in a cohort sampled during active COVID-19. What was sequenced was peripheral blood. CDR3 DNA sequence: TGCGCCAGCAGGGGGGCCGGGTACGAGCAGTACTTC. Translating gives CASRGAGYEQYF.